The present TCR beta chain was sequenced within a study of blood T cell repertoires in COVID-19. The CDR3 runs 14 residues. Germline loops: CDR1 SGHAT, CDR2 FQNNGV. Trimming left V 7 bases short and J 4 bases short, with 16 bases between. Source study methods: Counts of nucleated cells, estimated from reference gene primer amplification, were obtained. The method was immunoSEQ multiplex PCR; TCRdb's version includes in-frame clones alone and lacks a portion of them. Clone size and V and J calls were adopted from that table, with D and trimming inferred from the DNA. This table has 200,000 to 300,000 clones, 85% to 90% appearing once.

Sequencing was done on a sample of peripheral blood. The chain links TRBV11-2 to TRBJ1-2; D is ambiguous. The sequence derives from a woman in her 70s with active or convalescent COVID-19. The CDR3 loop reads CASTRRVGSYGYTF. The DNA for the CDR3 is TGTGCCAGCACCCGGCGGGTAGGGAGCTATGGCTACACCTTC.